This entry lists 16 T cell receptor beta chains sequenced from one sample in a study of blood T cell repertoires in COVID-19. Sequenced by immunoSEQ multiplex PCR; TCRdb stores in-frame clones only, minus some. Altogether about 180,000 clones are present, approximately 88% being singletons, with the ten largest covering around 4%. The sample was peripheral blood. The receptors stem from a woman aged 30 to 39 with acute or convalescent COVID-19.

The chain's CDR3 is CAISESRDYPNTDTQYF. Written as DNA, the CDR3 is TGTGCCATCAGTGAGTCGCGGGACTATCCCAACACAGATACGCAGTATTTT. J is TRBJ2-3 and V is TRBV10-3; 7 bases fit TRBD2. The germline gives CDR1 ENHRY, CDR2 SYGVKD. CDR3 size: 17 residues. The trim removed 0 bases at V and 2 bases at J, leaving 8 bases unmatched.

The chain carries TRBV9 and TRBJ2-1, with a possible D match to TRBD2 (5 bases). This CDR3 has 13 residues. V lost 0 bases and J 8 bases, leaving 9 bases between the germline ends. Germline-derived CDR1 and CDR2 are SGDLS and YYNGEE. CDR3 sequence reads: CASSVDPRDEQFF. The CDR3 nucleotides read TGTGCCAGCAGCGTAGACCCGAGGGATGAGCAGTTCTTC.

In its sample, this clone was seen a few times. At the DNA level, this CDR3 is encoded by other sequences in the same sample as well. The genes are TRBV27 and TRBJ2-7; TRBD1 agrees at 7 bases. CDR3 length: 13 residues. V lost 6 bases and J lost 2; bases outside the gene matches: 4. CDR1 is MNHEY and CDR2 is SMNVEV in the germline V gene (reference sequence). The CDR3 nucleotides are TGTGCCAGCAGCTGGGACAGTACCTACGAGCAGTACTTC. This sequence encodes CASSWDSTYEQYF.

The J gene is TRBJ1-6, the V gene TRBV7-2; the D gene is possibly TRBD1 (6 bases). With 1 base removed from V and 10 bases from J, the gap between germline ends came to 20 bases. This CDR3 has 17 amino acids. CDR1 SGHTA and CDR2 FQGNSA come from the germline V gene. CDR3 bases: TGTGCCAGCAGCTTAGGTGGGACAAAGCTGCGGGTCTCACCCCTCCACTTT. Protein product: CASSLGGTKLRVSPLHF.

The CDR3 bases are TGTGCCAGCAGCCTTACCGGGACAGGGGGTGAAAAACTGTTTTTT. It translates to CASSLTGTGGEKLFF. V usage is TRBV3-1 (or the pseudogene TRBV3-2) and J usage is TRBJ1-4; 11 nucleotides align to TRBD1. Per germline, CDR1 LGHDT and CDR2 YNNKEL (reference sequence). Germline trimming cut 4 bases from V and 7 bases from J; bases unmatched to any gene: 5. The CDR3 consists of 15 residues.

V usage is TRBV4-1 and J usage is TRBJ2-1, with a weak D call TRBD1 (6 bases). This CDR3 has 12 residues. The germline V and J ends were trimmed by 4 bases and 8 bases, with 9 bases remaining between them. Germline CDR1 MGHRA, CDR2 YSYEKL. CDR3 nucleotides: TGCGCCAGCAGCCCCAGGGGCTATGAGCAGTTCTTC. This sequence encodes CASSPRGYEQFF.

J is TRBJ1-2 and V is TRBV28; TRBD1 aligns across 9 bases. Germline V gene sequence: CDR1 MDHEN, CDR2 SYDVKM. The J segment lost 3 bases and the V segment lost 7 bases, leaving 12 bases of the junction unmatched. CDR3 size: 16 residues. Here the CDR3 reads CASTFLTGGAHYGYTF. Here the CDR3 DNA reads TGTGCCAGCACCTTCCTAACAGGGGGCGCCCACTATGGCTACACCTTC.

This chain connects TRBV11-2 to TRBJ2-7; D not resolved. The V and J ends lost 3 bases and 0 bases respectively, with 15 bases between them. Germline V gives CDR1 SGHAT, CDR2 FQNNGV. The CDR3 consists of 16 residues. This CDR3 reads CASSFRLVESSYEQYF. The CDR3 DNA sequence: TGTGCCAGCAGCTTCCGACTGGTCGAAAGCTCCTACGAGCAGTACTTC.

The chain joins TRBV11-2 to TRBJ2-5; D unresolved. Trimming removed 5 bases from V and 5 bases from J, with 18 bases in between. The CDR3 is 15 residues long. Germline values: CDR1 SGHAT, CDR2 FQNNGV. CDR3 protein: CASSQTEQRSETQYF. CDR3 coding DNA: TGTGCCAGCAGCCAGACCGAGCAGCGATCGGAGACCCAGTACTTC.

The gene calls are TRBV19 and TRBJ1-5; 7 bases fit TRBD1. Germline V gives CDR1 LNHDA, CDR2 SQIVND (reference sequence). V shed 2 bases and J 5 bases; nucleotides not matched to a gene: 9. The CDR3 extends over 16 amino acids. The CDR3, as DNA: TGTGCCAGTAGTATAAGGACAGGCGGCAGGGATCAGCCCCAGCATTTT. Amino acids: CASSIRTGGRDQPQHF.

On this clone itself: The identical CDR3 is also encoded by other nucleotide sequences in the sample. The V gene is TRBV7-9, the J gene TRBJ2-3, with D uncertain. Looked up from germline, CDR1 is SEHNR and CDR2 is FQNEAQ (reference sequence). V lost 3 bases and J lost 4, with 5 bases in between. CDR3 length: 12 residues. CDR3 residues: CASSLSADTQYF. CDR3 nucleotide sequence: TGTGCCAGCAGCTTGAGTGCAGATACGCAGTATTTT.

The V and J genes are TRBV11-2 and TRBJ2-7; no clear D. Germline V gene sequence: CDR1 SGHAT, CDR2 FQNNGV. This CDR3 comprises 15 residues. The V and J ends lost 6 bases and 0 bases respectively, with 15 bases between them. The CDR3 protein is CASSPNRVSSYEQYF. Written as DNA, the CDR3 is TGTGCCAGCAGTCCTAATCGAGTGAGCTCCTACGAGCAGTACTTC.

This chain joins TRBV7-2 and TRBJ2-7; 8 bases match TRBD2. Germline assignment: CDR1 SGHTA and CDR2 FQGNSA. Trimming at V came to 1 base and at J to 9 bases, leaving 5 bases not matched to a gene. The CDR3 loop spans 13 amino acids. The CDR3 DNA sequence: TGTGCCAGCAGCTTAGTGGGACTAGTCGTGCAGTACTTC. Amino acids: CASSLVGLVVQYF.

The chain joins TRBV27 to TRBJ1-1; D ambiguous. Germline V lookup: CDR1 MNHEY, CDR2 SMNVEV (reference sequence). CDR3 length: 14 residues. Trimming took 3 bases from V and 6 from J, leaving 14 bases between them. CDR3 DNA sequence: TGTGCCAGCAGTTTTCGCGGCGAGCGGTCTGAAGCTTTCTTT. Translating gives CASSFRGERSEAFF.

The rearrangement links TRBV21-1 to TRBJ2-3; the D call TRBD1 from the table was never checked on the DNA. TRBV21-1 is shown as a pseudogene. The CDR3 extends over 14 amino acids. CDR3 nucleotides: TGTGCCGGTTTCATGACAGGGATAACAGATACGCAGTATTTT. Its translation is CAGFMTGITDTQYF.

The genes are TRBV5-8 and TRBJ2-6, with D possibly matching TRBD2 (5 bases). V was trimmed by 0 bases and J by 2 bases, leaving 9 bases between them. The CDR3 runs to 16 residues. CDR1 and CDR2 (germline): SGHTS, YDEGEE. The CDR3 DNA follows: TGTGCCAGCAGCTTGGGCGGCGGGCCTGGGGCCAACGTCCTGACTTTC. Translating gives CASSLGGGPGANVLTF.